This T cell receptor beta chain came from a study of cytomegalovirus exposure and HLA in healthy donors. Looking at the study overall: Unique TCRs numbering around 85 million, obtained from HLA-typed donors, made up an early data release.

Germline V gives CDR1 MGHRA, CDR2 YSYEKL. V was clipped by 4 bases and J by 1 base, with 18 bases between them. The CDR3 has 17 residues. Regarding the study as a whole: In a later analysis, V- and J-gene trimming of beta chains associated with a DCLRE1C missense variant, replicated independently. One cluster of highly shared sequence variants probably arose as a sequencing artifact.

Primers: 60 Vbeta forward and 13 Jbeta reverse. The assay was immunoSEQ multiplex PCR, and TCRdb's table has in-frame clones only and misses some. Among about 200,000 clones listed, roughly 84% were seen once. A word on this clone: As yet, its antigen is unknown.

The chain combines TRBV4-1 with TRBJ2-3; possible D gene TRBD2, 6 bases. Specimen: PBMCs. The receptor was isolated from a man aged 50 to 60 in good health and CMV-seronegative. The CDR3 reads CASSLIYSGDRTDTQYF. The CDR3 region has the DNA TGCGCCAGCAGCCTTATTTATAGCGGAGATCGCACAGATACGCAGTATTTT.